A few counts support the clone carrying this T cell receptor (beta chain). Its target is not known. This sample was taken from a study of beta chain features in type 1 diabetes. Study in general: The study found patients and healthy donors alike in age, gender and cell yields. Study conclusions and caveats: For Type 1 diabetes patients, all four CD4+ subsets carried TCRB CDR3s that were moderately but significantly shorter.

Germline V gene sequence: CDR1 SGHNT, CDR2 YYREEE (reference sequence). This CDR3 region has 16 residues. Trimming cost V 4 bases and J 6 bases; bases outside gene matches: 11. Isolated RNA was reverse transcribed in full, so expressed TCRB transcripts were sequenced. Assay: immunoSEQ multiplex PCR; the TCRdb copy retains only in-frame clones and omits some. The sample lists approximately 170,000 clones; roughly 8% were seen once. Sample: central memory CD4+ T cells from blood. The TCR comes from a young man with type 1 diabetes. The genes are TRBV5-4 and TRBJ1-2; 11 bases align to TRBD1. The CDR3 is CASSTALGQGANGYTF. The CDR3 DNA reads as TGTGCCAGCAGCACGGCCCTCGGACAGGGGGCGAATGGCTACACCTTC.